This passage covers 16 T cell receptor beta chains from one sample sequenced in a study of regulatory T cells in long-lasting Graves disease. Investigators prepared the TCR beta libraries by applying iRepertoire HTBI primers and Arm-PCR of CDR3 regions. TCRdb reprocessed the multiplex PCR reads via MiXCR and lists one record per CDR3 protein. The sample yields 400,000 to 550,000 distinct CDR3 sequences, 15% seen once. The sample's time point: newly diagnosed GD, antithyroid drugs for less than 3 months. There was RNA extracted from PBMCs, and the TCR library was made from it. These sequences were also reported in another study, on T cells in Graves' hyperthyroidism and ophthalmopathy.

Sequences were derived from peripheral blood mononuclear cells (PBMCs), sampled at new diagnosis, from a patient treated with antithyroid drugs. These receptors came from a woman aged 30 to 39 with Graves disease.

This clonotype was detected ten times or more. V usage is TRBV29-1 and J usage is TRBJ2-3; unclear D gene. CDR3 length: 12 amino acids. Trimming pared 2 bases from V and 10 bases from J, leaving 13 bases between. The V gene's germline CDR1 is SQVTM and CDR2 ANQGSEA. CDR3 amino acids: CSVEIWRKAQYF. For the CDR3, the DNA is TGCAGCGTTGAAATTTGGCGGAAAGCGCAGTATTTT.

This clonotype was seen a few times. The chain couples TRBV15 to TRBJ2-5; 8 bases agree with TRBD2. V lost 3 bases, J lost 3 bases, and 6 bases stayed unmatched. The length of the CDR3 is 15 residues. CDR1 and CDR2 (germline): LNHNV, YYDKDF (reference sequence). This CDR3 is CATSRAGTREETQYF. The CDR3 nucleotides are TGTGCCACCAGCAGGGCCGGGACTAGAGAAGAGACCCAGTACTTC.

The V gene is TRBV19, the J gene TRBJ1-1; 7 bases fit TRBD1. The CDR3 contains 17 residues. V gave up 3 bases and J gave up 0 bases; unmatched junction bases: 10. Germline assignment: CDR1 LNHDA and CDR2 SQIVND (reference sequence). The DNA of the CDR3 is TGTGCCAGTAGTATCGGTCAGGGGGGGCGCATGAACACTGAAGCTTTCTTT. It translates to CASSIGQGGRMNTEAFF. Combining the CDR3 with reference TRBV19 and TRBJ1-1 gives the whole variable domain DGGITQSPKYLFRKEGQNVTLSCEQNLNHDAMYWYRQDPGQGLRLIYYSQIVNDFQKGDIAEGYSVSREKKESFPLTVTSAQKNPTAFYLCASSIGQGGRMNTEAFFGQGTRLTVV.

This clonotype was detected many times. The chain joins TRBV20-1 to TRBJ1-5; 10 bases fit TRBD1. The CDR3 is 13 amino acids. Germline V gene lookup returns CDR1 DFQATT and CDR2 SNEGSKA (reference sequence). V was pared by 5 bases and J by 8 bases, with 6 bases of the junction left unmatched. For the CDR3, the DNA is TGCAGTGCTTGGACAGGGGGTTCTAAGCCCCAGCATTTT. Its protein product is CSAWTGGSKPQHF.

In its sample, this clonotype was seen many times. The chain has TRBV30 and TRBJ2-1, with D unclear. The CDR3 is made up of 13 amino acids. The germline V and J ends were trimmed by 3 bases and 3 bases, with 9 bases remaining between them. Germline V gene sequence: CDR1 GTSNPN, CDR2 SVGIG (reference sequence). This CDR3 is CAWRPPDYNEQFF. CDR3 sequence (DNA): TGTGCCTGGAGACCGCCGGACTACAATGAGCAGTTCTTC.

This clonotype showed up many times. The CDR3 loop is CASSVGGLAEQFF. The DNA for the CDR3 is TGTGCCAGCAGCGTAGGAGGTCTAGCTGAGCAGTTCTTC. The chain carries TRBV9 and TRBJ2-1, with a tentative D call TRBD2 (5 bases). The CDR3 runs to 13 residues. In germline, CDR1 is SGDLS, CDR2 YYNGEE. The V gene lost 0 bases and the J gene lost 9 bases, with 10 bases spanning the gap.

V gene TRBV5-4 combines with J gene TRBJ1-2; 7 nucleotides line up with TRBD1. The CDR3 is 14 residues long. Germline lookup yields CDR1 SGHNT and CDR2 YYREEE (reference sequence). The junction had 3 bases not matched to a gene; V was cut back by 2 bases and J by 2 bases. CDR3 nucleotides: TGTGCCAGCAGCTTCCAGGGACAGAACTATGGCTACACCTTC. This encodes CASSFQGQNYGYTF.

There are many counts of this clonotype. CDR3: CSVDGLAGGAGELFF. DNA for the CDR3: TGCAGCGTGGACGGACTAGCGGGAGGGGCCGGGGAGCTGTTTTTT. The chain carries TRBV29-1 and TRBJ2-2, with 15 bases fitting TRBD2. This CDR3 has 15 amino acids. With 6 bases clipped from V and 6 bases from J, the junction kept 5 bases outside the gene matches. Looked up from germline, CDR1 is SQVTM and CDR2 is ANQGSEA.

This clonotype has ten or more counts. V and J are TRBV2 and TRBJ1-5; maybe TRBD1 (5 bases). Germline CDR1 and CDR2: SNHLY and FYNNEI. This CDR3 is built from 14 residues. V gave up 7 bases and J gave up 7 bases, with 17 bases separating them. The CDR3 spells CASKGGGAEQPQHF. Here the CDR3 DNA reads TGTGCCAGCAAGGGTGGTGGGGCCGAACAGCCCCAGCATTTT.

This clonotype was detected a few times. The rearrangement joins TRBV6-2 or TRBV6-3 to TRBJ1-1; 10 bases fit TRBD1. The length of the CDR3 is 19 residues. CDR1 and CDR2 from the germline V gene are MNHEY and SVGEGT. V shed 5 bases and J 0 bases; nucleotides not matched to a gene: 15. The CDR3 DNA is TGTGCCAGCAGTGAATTTGTTCTCCCGGGACAGGGGATGAACACTGAAGCTTTCTTT. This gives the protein CASSEFVLPGQGMNTEAFF.

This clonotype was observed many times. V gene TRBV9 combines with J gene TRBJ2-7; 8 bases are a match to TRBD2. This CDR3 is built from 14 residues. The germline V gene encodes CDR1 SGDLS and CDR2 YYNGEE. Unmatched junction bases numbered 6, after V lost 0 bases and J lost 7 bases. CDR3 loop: CASSVVSSGTEQYF. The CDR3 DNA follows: TGTGCCAGCAGCGTAGTCAGTAGCGGGACTGAGCAGTACTTC.

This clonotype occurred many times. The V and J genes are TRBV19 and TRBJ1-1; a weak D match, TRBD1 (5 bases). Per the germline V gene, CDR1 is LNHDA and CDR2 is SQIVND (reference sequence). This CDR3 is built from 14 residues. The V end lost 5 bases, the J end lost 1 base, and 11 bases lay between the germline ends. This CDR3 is CASSVTVSNTEAFF. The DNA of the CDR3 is TGTGCCAGTAGTGTGACAGTTTCGAACACTGAAGCTTTCTTT.

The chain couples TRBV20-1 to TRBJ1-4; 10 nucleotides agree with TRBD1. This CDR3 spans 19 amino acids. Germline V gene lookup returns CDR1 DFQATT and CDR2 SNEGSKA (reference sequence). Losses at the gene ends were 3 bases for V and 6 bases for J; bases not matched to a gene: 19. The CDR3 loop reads CSASPPGQGIGRRDEKLFF. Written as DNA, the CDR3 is TGCAGTGCTAGTCCCCCGGGACAGGGGATCGGTAGGCGTGATGAAAAACTGTTTTTT.

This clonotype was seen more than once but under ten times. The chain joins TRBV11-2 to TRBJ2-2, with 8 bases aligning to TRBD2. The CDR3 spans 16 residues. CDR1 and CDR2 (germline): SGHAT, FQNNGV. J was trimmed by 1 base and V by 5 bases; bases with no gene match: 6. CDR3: CASSPSGRENTGELFF. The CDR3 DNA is TGTGCCAGCAGCCCGTCCGGGAGGGAGAACACCGGGGAGCTGTTTTTT.

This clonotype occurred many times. CDR3 bases: TGCAGTGCTGGAACAAGACTAGCGGGAGGTTTCTACAATGAGCAGTTCTTC. Protein product: CSAGTRLAGGFYNEQFF. J is TRBJ2-1 and V is TRBV20-1; 13 bases are shared with TRBD2. CDR1 and CDR2 from the germline V gene are DFQATT and SNEGSKA (reference sequence). The V and J ends lost 5 bases and 3 bases, in that order; junction bases with no gene match: 10. This CDR3 has 17 residues.

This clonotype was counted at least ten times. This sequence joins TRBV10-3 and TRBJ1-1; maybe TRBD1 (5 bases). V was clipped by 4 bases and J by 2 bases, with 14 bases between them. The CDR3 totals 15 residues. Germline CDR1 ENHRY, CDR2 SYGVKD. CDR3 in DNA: TGTGCCATCAGTGTGGGTGGGACGGGAAACACTGAAGCTTTCTTT. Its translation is CAISVGGTGNTEAFF.